This TCR beta chain came from a study of long-term antiretroviral therapy in people with HIV. Study-wide background: When the earliest samples were collected, ART was typically delayed until CD4 counts fell.

Of note for this clone: Its specificity is unknown.

CDR3 length: 20 residues. Per the germline V gene, CDR1 is GTSNPN and CDR2 is SVGIG (reference sequence). V gave up 3 bases and J gave up 0 bases, with 29 bases separating them. At the survey level, the v3.0 immunoSEQ assay was run. Some clones are missing from TCRdb's copy, which holds only in-frame ones; the method was immunoSEQ multiplex PCR. The table lists tens of thousands of clones, 91% of them singletons. The study's findings and limits: At every time point, clones expanded before ART dominated the repertoire.

The specimen was unsorted PBMCs, collected 3.1 years after starting antiretroviral therapy. The chain joins TRBV30 to TRBJ1-1, with D maybe TRBD1 (5 bases). The source of this sequence is a man aged 18 to 30 with HIV. CDR3 nucleotide sequence: TGTGCCTGGAGGTCAAGGGAAGGGGACCCCTGGGCCTCCATGAACACTGAAGCTTTCTTT. It yields the protein CAWRSREGDPWASMNTEAFF.